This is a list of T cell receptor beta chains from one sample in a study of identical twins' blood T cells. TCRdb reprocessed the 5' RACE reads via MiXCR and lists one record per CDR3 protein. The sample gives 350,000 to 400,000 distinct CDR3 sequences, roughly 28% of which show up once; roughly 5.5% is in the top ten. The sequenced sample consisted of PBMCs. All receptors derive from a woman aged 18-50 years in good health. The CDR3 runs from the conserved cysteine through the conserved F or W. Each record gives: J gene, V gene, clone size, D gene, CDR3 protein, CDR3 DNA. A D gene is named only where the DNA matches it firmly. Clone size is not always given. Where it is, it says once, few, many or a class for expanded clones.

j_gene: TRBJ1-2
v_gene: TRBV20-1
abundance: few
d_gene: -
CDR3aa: CSATLGPGGYTF
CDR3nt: TGCAGTGCCACCTTGGGCCCGGGGGGCTACACCTTC

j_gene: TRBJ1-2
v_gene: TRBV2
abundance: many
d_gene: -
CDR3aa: CASKGSVSDTF
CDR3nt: TGTGCCAGCAAGGGGTCGGTTAGCGACACCTTC

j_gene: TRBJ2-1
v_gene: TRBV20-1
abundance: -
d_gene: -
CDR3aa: CSARQGIGFDEQFF
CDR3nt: TGCAGTGCTAGACAGGGAATAGGGTTCGATGAGCAGTTCTTC

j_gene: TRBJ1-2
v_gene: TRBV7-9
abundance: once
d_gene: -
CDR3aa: CASSLGSQPVYGYTF
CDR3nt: TGTGCCAGCAGCTTAGGATCTCAGCCCGTCTATGGCTACACCTTC

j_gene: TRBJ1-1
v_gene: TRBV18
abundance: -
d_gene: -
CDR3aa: CASTATRLNTEAFF
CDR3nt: TGTGCCAGCACCGCCACCAGGTTGAACACTGAAGCTTTCTTT

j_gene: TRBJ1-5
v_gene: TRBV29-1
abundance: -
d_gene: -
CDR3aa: CSVPDKPQHF
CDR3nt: TGCAGCGTTCCCGATAAGCCCCAGCATTTT

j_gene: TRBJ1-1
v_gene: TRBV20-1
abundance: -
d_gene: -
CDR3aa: CSARVMRGTEAFF
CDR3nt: TGCAGTGCTAGAGTAATGAGGGGCACTGAAGCTTTCTTT

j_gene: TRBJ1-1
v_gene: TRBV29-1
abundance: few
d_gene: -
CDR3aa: CSVDRRREAFF
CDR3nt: TGCAGCGTTGACAGGCGGAGGGAAGCTTTCTTT

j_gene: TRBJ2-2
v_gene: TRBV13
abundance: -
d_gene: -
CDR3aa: CASSLWEAELFF
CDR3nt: TGTGCCAGCAGCTTATGGGAGGCGGAGCTGTTTTTT

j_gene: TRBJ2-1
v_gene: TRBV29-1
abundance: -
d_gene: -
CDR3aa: CSVVTGNEQFF
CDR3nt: TGCAGCGTTGTGACGGGAAATGAGCAGTTCTTC

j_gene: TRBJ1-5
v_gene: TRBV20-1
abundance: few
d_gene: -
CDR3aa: CSARVEGRDQPQHF
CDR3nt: TGCAGTGCTAGAGTGGAGGGAAGAGATCAGCCCCAGCATTTT

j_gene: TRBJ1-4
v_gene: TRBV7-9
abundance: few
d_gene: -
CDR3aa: CASSLVQGDEKLFF
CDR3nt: TGTGCCAGCAGCTTAGTCCAGGGAGACGAAAAACTGTTTTTT

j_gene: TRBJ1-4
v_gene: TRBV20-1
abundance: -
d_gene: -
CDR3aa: CSAFAGDEKLFF
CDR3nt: TGCAGTGCCTTCGCAGGGGATGAAAAACTGTTTTTT